This T cell receptor (beta chain) was obtained from a study of T cells in localized non-small cell lung cancer. Study results and caveats: Uninvolved adjacent lung had more T cell clonality than any other tissue, topping tumor.

Produced via immunoSEQ multiplex PCR; TCRdb's table is partial and in-frame only. This sample carries about 40,000 clones, more than 75% of them seen once, and the ten largest clones take around 6.4%. V trimming: 8 bases; J trimming: 7 bases; junction bases outside the gene matches: 5. Germline CDR1 ENHRY, CDR2 SYGVKD. The CDR3 loop spans 12 amino acids. This clone was found once. What it binds is unknown. The starting material was peripheral blood, obtained before any cancer treatment. This chain connects TRBV10-3 to TRBJ2-7; TRBD2 agrees at 10 bases. This clonotype was sampled from a man aged 35 to 70 with stage I lung adenocarcinoma. The CDR3 is CAIQREGGEQYF. DNA of the CDR3: TGTGCCATCCAGCGGGAGGGGGGGGAGCAGTACTTC.